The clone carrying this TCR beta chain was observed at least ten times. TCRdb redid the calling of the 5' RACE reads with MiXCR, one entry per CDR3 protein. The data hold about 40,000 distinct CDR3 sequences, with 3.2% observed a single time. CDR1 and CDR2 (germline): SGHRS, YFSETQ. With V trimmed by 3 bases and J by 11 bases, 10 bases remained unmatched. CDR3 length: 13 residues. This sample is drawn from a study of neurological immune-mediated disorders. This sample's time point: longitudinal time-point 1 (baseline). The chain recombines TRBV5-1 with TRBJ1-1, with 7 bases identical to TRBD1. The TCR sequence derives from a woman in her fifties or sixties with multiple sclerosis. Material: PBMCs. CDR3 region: CASSSQTTGNAFF. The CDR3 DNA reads TGCGCCAGCAGCTCTCAAACGACAGGGAACGCTTTCTTT.